This record covers a single T cell receptor (beta chain). Its specific antigen is unknown. Base qualities are not recorded, but no much larger clone differs from it by a single base. The CDR3 covers 13 residues, taking in both the cysteine and the phenylalanine. Only CDR3 DNA remains: 39 bases, in frame from the first base. V is cut by 1 base and J by 9 bases, and the space between the germline ends is 10 bases. In the germline V gene, CDR1 corresponds to MNHNS and CDR2 to SASEGT. Libraries came from the immunoSEQ multiplex PCR assay. As stored in TCRdb, this immuneACCESS dataset retains in-frame rearrangements with V and J assigned. A fraction of the clones does not appear; measured against another copy, unresolved V genes explain less than half of the discrepancy, and the remainder lacks a known reason. This sample lists roughly 100,000 clones; roughly 91% were detected once. The ten biggest clones cover about a fifth of the sample.

This entry is derived from a study of control samples from healthy donors and cancer patients (dated by TCRdb to 2018 to 2021). The sequence derives from a man aged 55 to 70 with lung cancer. The sequencing input was PBMCs. The sequence joins TRBV6-1 to TRBJ1-5; the D gene cannot be named for sure. The DNA sequence reads TGTGCCAGCAGTGAAGGCGGTCAAGTGCCCCAGCATTTT. Translated, this is CASSEGGQVPQHF.